This is a list of T cell receptor beta chains from one sample in a study of blood T cell repertoires in COVID-19. Only in-frame clones appear in the TCRdb table, and some are missing; sequencing was by immunoSEQ multiplex PCR. Among 150,000 to 200,000 clones listed, approximately 85% were seen once. The sequencing sample was made of peripheral blood. Every receptor here comes from a man aged 55 to 70 with active or convalescent COVID-19. The conserved cysteine and the conserved F or W are not part of the CDR3 here. Fields, in order: D gene, V gene, J gene, CDR3 protein. The D gene is left open where the match is weak.

d_gene: TRBD2; v_gene: TRBV19; j_gene: TRBJ2-7; CDR3aa: ASSIGAGGVYEQY
d_gene: .; v_gene: TRBV6-5; j_gene: TRBJ1-1; CDR3aa: ASKSRMNTEAF
d_gene: .; v_gene: TRBV5-1; j_gene: TRBJ2-5; CDR3aa: ATSRGQGTQY
d_gene: .; v_gene: TRBV5-1; j_gene: TRBJ2-3; CDR3aa: ASRTGSSDTQY
d_gene: .; v_gene: TRBV28; j_gene: TRBJ1-4; CDR3aa: ASSLTQGYEKLF
d_gene: .; v_gene: TRBV11-3; j_gene: TRBJ1-5; CDR3aa: ASSFPNFWTNSNQPQH
d_gene: .; v_gene: TRBV7-2; j_gene: TRBJ1-6; CDR3aa: ASRGQGNSPLH
d_gene: .; v_gene: TRBV5-1; j_gene: TRBJ2-5; CDR3aa: ASSVEPAGDQETQY
d_gene: .; v_gene: TRBV10-3; j_gene: TRBJ2-1; CDR3aa: AISESRGSYNEQF
d_gene: .; v_gene: TRBV11-2; j_gene: TRBJ1-4; CDR3aa: ASSSWANEKLF
d_gene: TRBD1; v_gene: TRBV7-2; j_gene: TRBJ2-1; CDR3aa: ASSSLDRAREQF
d_gene: .; v_gene: TRBV3-1/TRBV3-2; j_gene: TRBJ2-5; CDR3aa: ASRARVETQY
d_gene: .; v_gene: TRBV5-1; j_gene: TRBJ2-5; CDR3aa: ASSLAGVTQETQY
d_gene: .; v_gene: TRBV7-2; j_gene: TRBJ2-3; CDR3aa: ASSWRGPDTQY
d_gene: TRBD1; v_gene: TRBV6-5; j_gene: TRBJ2-7; CDR3aa: ASTGGTGLSEQY
d_gene: TRBD2; v_gene: TRBV13; j_gene: TRBJ2-7; CDR3aa: ASRLAGVGEQY
d_gene: TRBD1; v_gene: TRBV5-4; j_gene: TRBJ2-7; CDR3aa: ASSLASQGAYEQY
d_gene: .; v_gene: TRBV3-1/TRBV3-2; j_gene: TRBJ1-3; CDR3aa: ASSQGSAGPSGNTIY
d_gene: .; v_gene: TRBV7-9; j_gene: TRBJ1-1; CDR3aa: ASSFGDATEAF
d_gene: .; v_gene: TRBV28; j_gene: TRBJ2-2; CDR3aa: ASSLGGAGTGELF
d_gene: .; v_gene: TRBV6-1; j_gene: TRBJ1-2; CDR3aa: ASSEAPGDYGYT
d_gene: .; v_gene: TRBV16; j_gene: TRBJ1-5; CDR3aa: ASSPYLSPQPQH
d_gene: TRBD1; v_gene: TRBV3-1/TRBV3-2; j_gene: TRBJ2-7; CDR3aa: ASSHRGGQGDEQY
d_gene: .; v_gene: TRBV12-3/TRBV12-4; j_gene: TRBJ1-2; CDR3aa: ASSQTAYGYT
d_gene: TRBD2; v_gene: TRBV28; j_gene: TRBJ2-1; CDR3aa: ASSMGVAGGSYNEQF
d_gene: TRBD2; v_gene: TRBV4-2; j_gene: TRBJ2-1; CDR3aa: ASSSGLAVNNEQF
d_gene: .; v_gene: TRBV11-3; j_gene: TRBJ2-3; CDR3aa: ASSLCGGRSDTQY
d_gene: .; v_gene: TRBV2; j_gene: TRBJ1-2; CDR3aa: ASSEAGNNYGYT
d_gene: TRBD1; v_gene: TRBV5-4; j_gene: TRBJ2-2; CDR3aa: ASSYGQGDTGELF
d_gene: TRBD1; v_gene: TRBV10-2; j_gene: TRBJ1-1; CDR3aa: ASMLTGRRAEAF
d_gene: .; v_gene: TRBV28; j_gene: TRBJ2-6; CDR3aa: ASSLPAGSWANVLT
d_gene: .; v_gene: TRBV19; j_gene: TRBJ1-5; CDR3aa: ASSSRDYNQPQH
d_gene: TRBD1; v_gene: TRBV28; j_gene: TRBJ1-4; CDR3aa: ASSLGTGLNEKLF
d_gene: .; v_gene: TRBV5-5; j_gene: TRBJ1-4; CDR3aa: ASSPQVMDEKLF
d_gene: .; v_gene: TRBV4-2; j_gene: TRBJ2-7; CDR3aa: ASSQGYSYEQY
d_gene: TRBD2; v_gene: TRBV19; j_gene: TRBJ2-6; CDR3aa: ASSIWEGRGSGANVLT
d_gene: .; v_gene: TRBV29-1; j_gene: TRBJ1-1; CDR3aa: SAASSAAANTEAF
d_gene: .; v_gene: TRBV4-1; j_gene: TRBJ1-6; CDR3aa: ASSLRDENSPLH
d_gene: .; v_gene: TRBV5-5; j_gene: TRBJ2-1; CDR3aa: ASSLAGQSSSYNEQF
d_gene: .; v_gene: TRBV5-1; j_gene: TRBJ2-1; CDR3aa: ASSTNSRYNEQF
d_gene: .; v_gene: TRBV7-9; j_gene: TRBJ2-1; CDR3aa: AGASTGPYNEQF
d_gene: TRBD1; v_gene: TRBV6-6; j_gene: TRBJ2-7; CDR3aa: ASRWTGDEQY